Listed below are T cell receptor beta chains from one sample, sequenced in a study of blood T cell repertoires in COVID-19. The assay was immunoSEQ multiplex PCR, and TCRdb's table has in-frame clones only and misses some. The sample holds about 160,000 clones, about 92% seen once. The sequenced material came from peripheral blood. These receptors all come from a woman in her sixties or seventies with COVID-19, enrolled during active disease. Both conserved end residues are part of each CDR3. The D gene is left open where the match is weak. A clone size is listed for some rows: how often the clone was seen (once, few, many), or a class if it is expanded.

V,J,size,D,DNA,CDR3
TRBV7-9,TRBJ2-7,NA,TRBD1,TGTGCCAGCAGCTTATCGGGGACAGGCCTCTACGAGCAGTACTTC,CASSLSGTGLYEQYF
TRBV19,TRBJ1-2,NA,TRBD1,TGTGCCAGTAGTGGACAGGTAGGTTTTGATGGCTACACCTTC,CASSGQVGFDGYTF
TRBV4-2,TRBJ1-2,NA,NA,TGTGCCAGCAGCCAAGATGGGCAGGGTAACTATGGCTACACCTTC,CASSQDGQGNYGYTF
TRBV2,TRBJ1-1,NA,NA,TGTGCCAGCAATAGGCCTACCGGGGGGCTGGGCACTGAAGCTTTCTTT,CASNRPTGGLGTEAFF
TRBV20-1,TRBJ1-5,NA,NA,TGCAGTGCTAGTAGGGCCGAGGGCCCCCGAACGTGGCCCCAGCATTTT,CSASRAEGPRTWPQHF
TRBV7-2,TRBJ1-2,NA,NA,TGTGCCAGCAGCCCCGAAGGGGGAAATTATGGCTACACCTTC,CASSPEGGNYGYTF
TRBV19,TRBJ1-2,NA,NA,TGTGCCAGTAGTCGAGGGCAGGCAGACGGCTACACCTTC,CASSRGQADGYTF
TRBV7-2,TRBJ1-1,NA,NA,TGTGCCAGCAGCTTTAGACAGGCAACTTTCTTT,CASSFRQATFF
TRBV21-1,TRBJ2-7,NA,NA,TGTGCCAGCAGCTTACGGCGAACAGGGGTCTACGAGCAGTACTTC,CASSLRRTGVYEQYF
TRBV7-8,TRBJ1-1,NA,NA,TGTGCCAGCAGCTCCGGCGGGAGGTGGGGCACTGAAGCTTTCTTT,CASSSGGRWGTEAFF
TRBV7-9,TRBJ2-3,NA,TRBD2,TGTGCCAGCAGCTTGGGAGGGCCTCCCACAGATACGCAGTATTTT,CASSLGGPPTDTQYF
TRBV5-1,TRBJ2-2,NA,TRBD2,TGCGCCAGCAGCTTGGCGACTAGCGGGGGGCCCACATCCGGGGAGCTGTTTTTT,CASSLATSGGPTSGELFF
TRBV6-5,TRBJ2-7,NA,NA,TGTGCCAGCACCGAATCAGCGGCCCCCTACGAGCAGTACTTC,CASTESAAPYEQYF
TRBV7-6,TRBJ1-2,once,TRBD1,TGTGCCAGCAGCCCACAACCGACAGGGGTAGCTGGCTACACCTTC,CASSPQPTGVAGYTF
TRBV19,TRBJ1-2,NA,NA,TGTGCCAGTAGCCCGCCCATCATAGGGGACTATGGCTACACCTTC,CASSPPIIGDYGYTF
TRBV7-2,TRBJ2-7,NA,TRBD1,TGTGCCAGCAGCTTAGTCCAGGGGGAATACGAGCAGTACTTC,CASSLVQGEYEQYF
TRBV5-1,TRBJ2-1,NA,TRBD2,TGCGCCAGCAGCGGGTTAGCGGGGGGCATCTACAATGAGCAGTTCTTC,CASSGLAGGIYNEQFF
TRBV20-1,TRBJ1-2,NA,TRBD1,TGCAGTGCTAGTCCGGGACAGATACCTCATGGCTACACCTTC,CSASPGQIPHGYTF
TRBV15,TRBJ2-1,NA,NA,TGTGCCACCAGCTCTCCGTCCAGCGGGCGCCTCAAACGAGACAATGAGCAGTTCTTC,CATSSPSSGRLKRDNEQFF
TRBV7-9,TRBJ1-4,NA,NA,TGTGCCAGCAGCCCATCCCCCGCAGGGATTAATGAAAAACTGTTTTTT,CASSPSPAGINEKLFF
TRBV12-3/TRBV12-4,TRBJ1-1,NA,NA,TGTGCCAGCAGTTCTAACACTGAAGCTTTCTTT,CASSSNTEAFF
TRBV2,TRBJ1-4,NA,NA,TGTGCCAGCTCAAAGAATACAGCGGCGACTAATGAAAAACTGTTTTTT,CASSKNTAATNEKLFF
TRBV7-2,TRBJ2-1,NA,NA,TGTGCCAGCAGCTTACACGGGGGAGGCTCCTACAATGAGCAGTTCTTC,CASSLHGGGSYNEQFF
TRBV4-3,TRBJ2-3,NA,TRBD1,TGCGCCAGCAGCCAAGATAGGACAGGGGAACCAGATACGCAGTATTTT,CASSQDRTGEPDTQYF
TRBV2,TRBJ2-1,NA,NA,TGTGCCAGCAGCCAGGACACCTTCTACAATGAGCAGTTCTTC,CASSQDTFYNEQFF
TRBV11-2,TRBJ2-7,NA,NA,TGTGCCAGCAGCCCTCCCGGACAAGAGTCCTACGAGCAGTACTTC,CASSPPGQESYEQYF
TRBV7-2,TRBJ2-3,NA,NA,TGTGCCAGCCTCTGGGGGAGGAGCACAGATACGCAGTATTTT,CASLWGRSTDTQYF
TRBV3-1/TRBV3-2,TRBJ1-2,NA,TRBD1,TGTGCCAGCAGCCCCGGGACAGGGGACCCTGGCTACACCTTC,CASSPGTGDPGYTF
TRBV7-2,TRBJ2-7,NA,TRBD1,TGTGCCAGCAGCCCTCGTGACAGGGGGCCCTACGAGCAGTACTTC,CASSPRDRGPYEQYF
TRBV7-9,TRBJ1-1,once,NA,TGTGCCAGCAGCCCAAGCCCTGTGGCTGAAGCTTTCTTT,CASSPSPVAEAFF
TRBV19,TRBJ1-4,NA,NA,TGTGCCAGTAGTATATGGTGGGGGCGCGCAGGGGCAACTAATGAAAAACTGTTTTTT,CASSIWWGRAGATNEKLFF
TRBV10-3,TRBJ2-7,NA,NA,TGTGCCATCAGTGGGAGGGGGGGCGCGGCCCACGAGCAGTACTTC,CAISGRGGAAHEQYF
TRBV5-8,TRBJ1-1,NA,NA,TGTGCCAGCAGCTTGGAAGGCAGGACAACTGAAGCTTTCTTT,CASSLEGRTTEAFF
TRBV5-1,TRBJ2-1,NA,TRBD2,TGCGCCAGCAGGCTAAGCGGGGGGGCCAATGAGCAGTTCTTC,CASRLSGGANEQFF
TRBV7-2,TRBJ2-2,NA,NA,TGTGCCAGCAGCTGGGACTGGAACACCGGGGAGCTGTTTTTT,CASSWDWNTGELFF
TRBV19,TRBJ2-7,once,TRBD1,TGTGCCAGTAGTGCCGCCGGGACAGCCGCCTACGAGCAGTACTTC,CASSAAGTAAYEQYF
TRBV15,TRBJ1-1,NA,TRBD1,TGTGCCACCAGCCCTAGACTTTCACGGGACAGTCGAGCCTACACTGAAGCTTTCTTT,CATSPRLSRDSRAYTEAFF
TRBV27,TRBJ2-7,NA,NA,TGTGCCAGCAGTGCCCGACAGCTTATCTCCTACGAGCAGTACTTC,CASSARQLISYEQYF
TRBV6-2/TRBV6-3,TRBJ1-5,NA,TRBD1,TGTGCCAGCAGTTACCCGGACAGGCAGCCCCAGCATTTT,CASSYPDRQPQHF
TRBV5-6,TRBJ1-6,NA,NA,TGTGCCAGCAGCCCGGTTATGAGGGCGGATTCACCCCTCCACTTT,CASSPVMRADSPLHF
TRBV19,TRBJ1-5,NA,NA,TGTGCCAGTAGTATAAATCGGGTACCGCATCAGCCCCAGCATTTT,CASSINRVPHQPQHF
TRBV3-1/TRBV3-2,TRBJ2-7,NA,NA,TGTGCCAGCAGTGCAGGGTTCTCAAACACCTACGAGCAGTACTTC,CASSAGFSNTYEQYF
TRBV19,TRBJ2-5,NA,NA,TGTGCCAGTAGTATTGGGCAGGGGCCGGAGACCCAGTACTTC,CASSIGQGPETQYF
TRBV6-5,TRBJ2-2,NA,NA,TGTGCCAGCAGTCGCACCGGGGAGCTGTTTTTT,CASSRTGELFF
TRBV5-4,TRBJ2-1,NA,NA,TGTGCCAGCAGCCCCGGTGGGGGGGGGCTGGGCAATGAGCAGTTCTTC,CASSPGGGGLGNEQFF
TRBV7-2,TRBJ1-1,once,NA,TGTGCCAGCAGCTCCTCGTCCGGGTTGAGCACTGAAGCTTTCTTT,CASSSSSGLSTEAFF
TRBV3-1/TRBV3-2,TRBJ1-1,NA,NA,TGTGCCAGCAGCCAAGCCCCGTGGGGGGGGTCCACTGAAGCTTTCTTT,CASSQAPWGGSTEAFF
TRBV2,TRBJ1-6,NA,TRBD1,TGTGCCAGCAATCGGGACAGAAATTCACCCCTCCACTTT,CASNRDRNSPLHF
TRBV6-1,TRBJ1-4,NA,NA,TGTGCCAGCAGTGAATGGGGCAACAACCCGGCGGAAAAACTGTTTTTT,CASSEWGNNPAEKLFF
TRBV5-1,TRBJ2-5,NA,TRBD2,TGCGCCAGCAGCTTCGGGGGGTACGAGACCCAGTACTTC,CASSFGGYETQYF
TRBV5-1,TRBJ1-2,NA,TRBD1,TGCGCCAGCAGCTTGGGTAGACAGGGACTCTATGGCTACACCTTC,CASSLGRQGLYGYTF
TRBV7-9,TRBJ2-4,NA,NA,TGTGCCAGCAGCCTTATAGCCAAAAACATTCAGTACTTC,CASSLIAKNIQYF
TRBV19,TRBJ1-5,NA,NA,TGTGCCAGTAAGGAGGCGGGGGATCAGCCCCAGCATTTT,CASKEAGDQPQHF
TRBV5-1,TRBJ2-2,once,NA,TGCGCCAGCACCGTAAGGGGAAAGGACACCGGGGAGCTGTTTTTT,CASTVRGKDTGELFF